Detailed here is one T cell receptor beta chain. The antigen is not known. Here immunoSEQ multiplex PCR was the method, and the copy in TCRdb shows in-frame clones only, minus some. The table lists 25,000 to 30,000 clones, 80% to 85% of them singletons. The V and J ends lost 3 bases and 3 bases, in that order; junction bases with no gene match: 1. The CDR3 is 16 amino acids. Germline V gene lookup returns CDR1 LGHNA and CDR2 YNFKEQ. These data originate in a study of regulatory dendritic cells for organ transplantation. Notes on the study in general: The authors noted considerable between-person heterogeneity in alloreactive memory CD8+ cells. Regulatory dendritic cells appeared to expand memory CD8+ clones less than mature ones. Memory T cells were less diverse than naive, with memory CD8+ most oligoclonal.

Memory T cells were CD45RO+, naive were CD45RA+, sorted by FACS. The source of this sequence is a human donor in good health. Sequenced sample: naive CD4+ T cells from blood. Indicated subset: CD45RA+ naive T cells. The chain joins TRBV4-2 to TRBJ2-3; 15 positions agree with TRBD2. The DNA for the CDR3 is TGTGCCAGCAGCCAGGGGACTAGCGGGGGGACAGATACGCAGTATTTT. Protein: CASSQGTSGGTDTQYF.